The 27 T cell receptor beta chains reported below all come from one sample, sequenced in a study of cytomegalovirus exposure and HLA in healthy donors. 60 Vbeta and 13 Jbeta primers were used in PCR. The repertoire was sequenced with immunoSEQ multiplex PCR; TCRdb's copy has only in-frame clones and lacks some. Seen here are around 300,000 clones, approximately 84% observed once, and the top ten hold roughly 2%. Source material: PBMCs. The receptor source for this set is a woman in her thirties or forties in good health and CMV-seropositive.

This chain uses TRBV5-4 with TRBJ2-7; TRBD2 matches 9 bases. The CDR3 sequence is 14 residues long. Germline CDR1 is SGHNT and CDR2 is YYREEE (reference sequence). The J segment lost 4 bases and the V segment lost 3 bases, leaving 5 bases of the junction unmatched. The CDR3 reads CASSSPGLAYEQYF. The CDR3 bases are TGTGCCAGCAGCTCACCGGGACTAGCTTACGAGCAGTACTTC.

This chain joins TRBV9 and TRBJ2-1; 8 nucleotides line up with TRBD2. The CDR3 has 12 amino acids. With V trimmed by 4 bases and J by 9 bases, 3 bases remained unmatched. CDR1 is SGDLS, CDR2 YYNGEE, per germline. Here the CDR3 reads CASSSLAGEQFF. The CDR3 DNA reads as TGTGCCAGCAGCTCGCTAGCGGGTGAGCAGTTCTTC.

The chain is built from TRBV5-6 and TRBJ1-1, with D maybe TRBD1 (6 bases). Germline lookup yields CDR1 SGHDT and CDR2 YYEEEE. This CDR3 region has 15 residues. Trimming removed 0 bases at V and 0 bases at J, with 9 bases between. The CDR3 sequence: CASSLVGQLNTEAFF. The CDR3 DNA is TGTGCCAGCAGCTTGGTTGGACAGCTGAACACTGAAGCTTTCTTT. The variable domain in full, with the rest retrieved from reference TRBV5-6 and TRBJ1-1, is DAGVTQSPTHLIKTRGQQVTLRCSPKSGHDTVSWYQQALGQGPQFIFQYYEEEERQRGNFPDRFSGHQFPNYSSELNVNALLLGDSALYLCASSLVGQLNTEAFFGQGTRLTVV.

The chain carries TRBV6-6 and TRBJ1-1, with D perhaps TRBD1 (5 bases). The CDR3 is 15 residues long. The germline gives CDR1 MNHNY, CDR2 SVGAGI (reference sequence). Trimming cost V 6 bases and J 5 bases, with 19 bases left between them. The CDR3: CASSRPGRGETEAFF. The CDR3 DNA reads as TGTGCCAGCAGCCGCCCAGGAAGGGGCGAGACTGAAGCTTTCTTT.

As DNA, the CDR3 is TGTGCCAGCAGCTTAGACAGCCGGGTGGAGACTGAAGCTTTCTTT. Protein: CASSLDSRVETEAFF. The chain couples TRBV11-3 to TRBJ1-1, with D hard to call. The CDR3 has 15 amino acids. Trimming removed 0 bases from V and 5 bases from J, with 13 bases in between. Germline V gene lookup returns CDR1 SGHNT and CDR2 YENEEA. Based on the CDR3 plus reference TRBV11-3 and TRBJ1-1, the full variable domain is EAGVVQSPRYKIIEKKQPVAFWCNPISGHNTLYWYLQNLGQGPELLIRYENEEAVDDSQLPKDRFSAERLKGVDSTLKIQPAELGDSAVYLCASSLDSRVETEAFFGQGTRLTVV.

The chain joins TRBV18 to TRBJ2-1, with 7 positions matching TRBD2. The CDR3 is 13 residues long. CDR1 and CDR2 (germline): KGHSH, LQKENI. CDR3 DNA sequence: TGTGCGACTAAGGCTAGCGGCTACAATGAGCAGTTCTTC. Translating gives CATKASGYNEQFF.

This clone was seen just once. The gene calls are TRBV25-1 and TRBJ2-4; D is unclear. Germline lookup yields CDR1 MGHDK and CDR2 SYGVNS. The CDR3 runs 16 residues. Trimming removed 1 base from V and 0 bases from J, with 10 bases in between. CDR3 in DNA: TGTGCCAGCAGTGAATCTAAGTACTTAGCCAAAAACATTCAGTACTTC. The encoded protein is CASSESKYLAKNIQYF.

This chain links TRBV14 with TRBJ2-5; weak D call: TRBD1 (5 bases). V was cut by 0 bases and J by 2 bases, with 10 bases left in between. Germline V CDR1 and CDR2: SGHDN, FVKESK. The CDR3 extends over 15 amino acids. The CDR3 spells CASSQDFRVQETQYF. The CDR3 region has the DNA TGTGCCAGCAGCCAAGATTTCAGGGTGCAAGAGACCCAGTACTTC.

The rearrangement uses TRBV18 and TRBJ1-2; the match to TRBD1 covers 11 bases. With 4 bases clipped from V and 6 bases from J, the junction kept 4 bases outside the gene matches. CDR1 and CDR2 from the germline V gene are KGHSH and LQKENI. CDR3 length equals 14 residues. The CDR3 nucleotides are TGTGCCAGCTCACGGGGACAGGGGGTGAATGGCTACACCTTC. Protein: CASSRGQGVNGYTF.

The V gene is TRBV7-9, the J gene TRBJ2-1; 12 bases are shared with TRBD2. The CDR3 consists of 16 residues. V lost 0 bases, J lost 9 bases, and 6 bases stayed unmatched. The germline CDR1 and CDR2 sequences are SEHNR and FQNEAQ (reference sequence). CDR3 sequence: CASSLATSGRGSEQFF. The DNA for the CDR3 is TGTGCCAGCAGCTTAGCGACTAGCGGGAGAGGGAGTGAGCAGTTCTTC.

On this clone itself: The sample has other DNA sequences that encode this CDR3 too. The V call is TRBV30, the J call TRBJ1-5; maybe TRBD1 (5 bases). Germline assignment: CDR1 GTSNPN and CDR2 SVGIG (reference sequence). The CDR3 covers 14 residues. Trimming cost V 0 bases and J 4 bases, with 10 bases left between them. CDR3 DNA sequence: TGTGCCTGGAGTGTATGGACATCTAATCAGCCCCAGCATTTT. This sequence encodes CAWSVWTSNQPQHF.

The rearrangement joins TRBV16 to TRBJ2-1; 7 nucleotides align to TRBD1. The CDR3 has 17 amino acids. The V and J ends lost 3 bases and 0 bases, in that order; junction bases with no gene match: 8. Germline V gene sequence: CDR1 KGHSY, CDR2 FQNENV. In nucleotides, the CDR3 is TGTGCCAGCAGCCACCGACAGGGTACGAGCTCCTACAATGAGCAGTTCTTC. Translating it yields CASSHRQGTSSYNEQFF. Using reference TRBV16 and TRBJ2-1 for the parts outside the CDR3, the full variable domain is GEEVAQTPKHLVRGEGQKAKLYCAPIKGHSYVFWYQQVLKNEFKFLISFQNENVFDETGMPKERFSAKCLPNSPCSLEIQATKLEDSAVYFCASSHRQGTSSYNEQFFGPGTRLTVL.

The chain combines TRBV5-1 with TRBJ2-2; D remains unclear. V was clipped by 0 bases and J by 3 bases, with 9 bases between them. CDR1 is SGHRS and CDR2 is YFSETQ in the germline V gene. The CDR3 has 15 residues. The CDR3 is CASSLDGFDTGELFF. The CDR3 nucleotides read TGCGCCAGCAGCTTGGACGGGTTTGACACCGGGGAGCTGTTTTTT.

The chain couples TRBV7-2 to TRBJ1-5; D not resolved. The V gene lost 3 bases and the J gene lost 2 bases, with 11 bases spanning the gap. The CDR3 loop spans 15 amino acids. CDR1 is SGHTA and CDR2 is FQGNSA in the germline V gene. The CDR3 is CASSFTGSGNQPQHF. The CDR3 DNA reads TGTGCCAGCAGCTTTACGGGTTCAGGCAATCAGCCCCAGCATTTT.

This chain uses TRBV6-5 with TRBJ2-4; TRBD1 is a possible D gene (6 bases). The CDR3 has 15 amino acids. Looked up from germline, CDR1 is MNHEY and CDR2 is SVGAGI. The germline V and J ends were trimmed by 5 bases and 3 bases, with 14 bases remaining between them. CDR3 amino acids: CASSLQGSGKNIQYF. For the CDR3, the DNA is TGTGCCAGCAGTCTACAGGGTAGTGGCAAAAACATTCAGTACTTC.

This clone has only a few counts. A read error may account for a junction end that differs from germline. The chain has TRBV7-9 and TRBJ2-1; D is possibly TRBD1 (5 bases). Germline CDR1 SEHNR, CDR2 FQNEAQ (reference sequence). The CDR3 has 12 residues. The chain's CDR3 is CASSLGQNVQFF. CDR3 sequence (DNA): TGTGCCAGCAGCTTAGGACAGAATGTGCAGTTCTTC.

CDR3 DNA: TGCGCCAGCAGCCTCGCCCCTGGGGGGGACGGAATCAACTATGGCTACACCTTC. Residues: CASSLAPGGDGINYGYTF. The chain combines TRBV5-1 with TRBJ1-2, with D possibly being TRBD1 (5 bases). V lost 4 bases and J 2 bases, leaving 24 bases between the germline ends. This CDR3 has 18 residues. From germline, CDR1 is SGHRS and CDR2 YFSETQ.

The chain joins TRBV15 to TRBJ2-1; TRBD2 matches at 9 bases. The CDR3 runs 16 residues. CDR1 is LNHNV, CDR2 YYDKDF, per germline (reference sequence). Losses at the gene ends were 3 bases for V and 6 bases for J; bases not matched to a gene: 9. CDR3 in amino acids: CATSSLAGSVANEQFF. CDR3 sequence (DNA): TGTGCCACCAGCAGCCTAGCGGGGAGCGTGGCCAATGAGCAGTTCTTC.

The gene calls are TRBV7-2 and TRBJ2-2; D perhaps matches TRBD2 (6 bases). The V end lost 7 bases, the J end lost 5 bases, and 14 bases lay between the germline ends. The CDR3 length is 14 residues. Per germline, CDR1 SGHTA and CDR2 FQGNSA. The CDR3 DNA is TGTGCCAGCATCTGGGCTCGGGAGACCGGGGAGCTGTTTTTT. It specifies CASIWARETGELFF.

This clone was seen a few times. The V gene is TRBV15, the J gene TRBJ2-7, with 11 bases aligning to TRBD2. Germline CDR1 LNHNV, CDR2 YYDKDF (reference sequence). CDR3 length equals 15 residues. With 4 bases clipped from V and 3 bases from J, the junction kept 5 bases outside the gene matches. DNA for the CDR3: TGTGCCACCAGCAAACTAGCGGGAGTCGGCTACGAGCAGTACTTC. Its protein product is CATSKLAGVGYEQYF.

The chain links TRBV7-9 to TRBJ2-2; 10 positions match TRBD2. J was trimmed by 2 bases and V by 1 base; bases with no gene match: 7. The germline V gene has CDR1 SEHNR and CDR2 FQNEAQ (reference sequence). CDR3 size: 18 residues. The CDR3 DNA reads as TGTGCCAGCAGCTTAGAGTCTAGCGGGAGAGGAAACACCGGGGAGCTGTTTTTT. It translates to CASSLESSGRGNTGELFF.

With regard to this clone: This sample includes further DNA sequences coding for the same CDR3. The chain uses TRBV30 and TRBJ2-3; 8 nucleotides align to TRBD2. Germline trimming cut 4 bases from V and 6 bases from J; bases unmatched to any gene: 0. This CDR3 contains 11 residues. Germline V gene sequence: CDR1 GTSNPN, CDR2 SVGIG (reference sequence). The DNA for the CDR3 is TGTGCCTGGACTAGCGGGGATACGCAGTATTTT. Translation gives CAWTSGDTQYF.

The J gene is TRBJ1-4, the V gene TRBV28; D gene uncertain. Germline V gene sequence: CDR1 MDHEN, CDR2 SYDVKM. The CDR3 is made up of 13 amino acids. The ends were cut back, 5 bases at V and 4 bases at J, with 8 bases in the middle. The chain's CDR3 is CASSDTFNEKLFF. CDR3 nucleotides: TGTGCCAGCAGTGACACCTTTAATGAAAAACTGTTTTTT. Complete variable domain (other parts from reference TRBV28 and TRBJ1-4): DVKVTQSSRYLVKRTGEKVFLECVQDMDHENMFWYRQDPGLGLRLIYFSYDVKMKEKGDIPEGYSVSREKKERFSLILESASTNQTSMYLCASSDTFNEKLFFGSGTQLSVL.

This rearrangement joins TRBV28 to TRBJ1-2; 7 bases match TRBD1. V gave up 6 bases and J gave up 7 bases; unmatched junction bases: 8. The V gene's germline CDR1 is MDHEN and CDR2 SYDVKM. The CDR3 is 13 residues long. CDR3: CASRETGFAGYTF. CDR3 in DNA: TGTGCCAGCAGAGAGACAGGGTTCGCTGGCTACACCTTC.

The chain joins TRBV27 to TRBJ2-1; D is perhaps TRBD2 (6 bases). This CDR3 spans 14 amino acids. Germline CDR1 is MNHEY and CDR2 is SMNVEV (reference sequence). Trimming took off 6 bases at V and 1 base at J, with 10 bases between the two ends. The CDR3 sequence: CASRGGVSYNEQFF. Here the CDR3 DNA reads TGTGCCAGCAGGGGCGGGGTATCCTACAATGAGCAGTTCTTC.

The chain employs TRBV4-1 and TRBJ2-1, with TRBD2 matching 7 bases. V dropped 1 base and J dropped 7; count of bases not matched to a gene: 7. CDR3 length: 15 amino acids. Germline V gene lookup returns CDR1 MGHRA and CDR2 YSYEKL. The CDR3 region has the DNA TGCGCCAGCAGCCAAGCTCAGGGACTAATGAATGAGCAGTTCTTC. Translating gives CASSQAQGLMNEQFF.

This clone was found a few times. CDR3 nucleotides: TGTGCCATCAGTGACAGTTCCAGGTCGGACAATGAGCAGTTCTTC. Translated, it gives CAISDSSRSDNEQFF. The V gene is TRBV10-3, the J gene TRBJ2-1, with D uncertain. Germline values: CDR1 ENHRY, CDR2 SYGVKD. CDR3 length equals 15 residues. V lost 3 bases, J lost 5 bases, and 14 bases lay in between.